One and the same sample provided the 27 T cell receptor delta chains below, sequenced in a study of gamma-delta T cells after stem cell transplantation. TCRdb re-called the RT-PCR reads with CATT. The table has around 8,400 delta-chain clones, roughly 14% seen once; the top ten hold around 6%. The sample consisted of gamma-delta T cells. Receptors were obtained from a human donor. It is not recorded whose cells these are; they may come from a transplant donor.

With regard to this clone: It is likely a read error: a sequence one base away is far more abundant. In DNA form, the CDR3 reads TGTGCCTGTGACATACTGGGGGATTTGACAGAACAACTCTTCTTT. Translated, it gives CACDILGDLTEQLFF. V and J are TRDV2 and TRDJ2, with TRDD3 identical over 10 bases. Germline CDR1 and CDR2: GEAIGNYY and EKD. The CDR3 totals 15 residues.

A few counts support this clone. The junction and the germline gene differ at one end; a read error may be behind it. The same CDR3 arises from other DNA sequences in this sample as well. The CDR3 coding sequence is TGTGCCTGTGCCACCGAGGGGGACCACACTGATAAACTCATCTTT. This encodes CACATEGDHTDKLIF. The chain has TRDV2 and TRDJ1; weak D call: TRDD3 (6 bases). Germline lookup yields CDR1 GEAIGNYY and CDR2 EKD. This CDR3 contains 15 residues.

This clone is deemed medium-sized. The V call is TRDV1, the J call TRDJ1; 10 positions match TRDD3. There are 18 residues in the CDR3. Germline V CDR1 and CDR2: TSWWSYY, QGS. V dropped 5 bases and J dropped 0; count of bases not matched to a gene: 12. CDR3 sequence (DNA): TGTGCTCTTGGGAAAGGGGGACTGGGGGATCTCAACACCGATAAACTCATCTTT. It translates to CALGKGGLGDLNTDKLIF.

This clone was seen a few times. A far larger clone lies a single base away; this is likely a read error. The sample holds other DNA sequences that translate to the same CDR3. The CDR3 DNA follows: TGTGCCTGTGACTGGGGGAGCTCCTGGGACACCCGGCAGATGTTTTTC. As protein: CACDWGSSWDTRQMFF. V gene TRDV2 combines with J gene TRDJ3; the match to TRDD3 covers 7 bases. CDR1 is GEAIGNYY, CDR2 EKD, per germline. This CDR3 contains 16 residues.

The chain combines TRAV29/DV5 with TRDJ1; TRDD3 agrees at 11 bases. The CDR3 runs 22 residues. The germline V gene has CDR1 NSMFDY and CDR2 ISSIKDK. The ends lost 1 base at V and 1 base at J; junction bases unmatched: 24. The CDR3: CAASPAFRPWGIQRTTTDKLIF. For the CDR3, the DNA is TGTGCAGCAAGCCCGGCCTTCCGTCCCTGGGGGATACAGAGGACCACCACCGATAAACTCATCTTT.

This clone was seen more than once but under ten times. This clone may be a read error of a much larger clone one base away. DNA for the CDR3: TGTGCCTGTGACTCTTTAAAGGGGGATCCCACAGCACGACTCTTCTTT. Residues: CACDSLKGDPTARLFF. V gene TRDV2 combines with J gene TRDJ2; 7 bases match TRDD3. The CDR3 length is 16 residues. Germline CDR1 and CDR2: GEAIGNYY and EKD.

For this clone: This probably arose from a read error, given a far larger clone one base away. The gene calls are TRDV2 and TRDJ3, with D perhaps matching TRDD3 (6 bases). The V end was cut by 3 bases, the J end by 0 bases, with 11 bases between. The length of the CDR3 is 17 residues. Germline V gene lookup returns CDR1 GEAIGNYY and CDR2 EKD. The CDR3 loop reads CACDYRGSSWDTRQMFF. DNA of the CDR3: TGTGCCTGTGACTACCGGGGGAGCTCCTGGGACACCCGACAGATGTTTTTC.

By share, this clone ranks as medium-sized. V and J are TRDV2 and TRDJ3; 8 bases agree with TRDD3. Germline V gene sequence: CDR1 GEAIGNYY, CDR2 EKD. Trimming took 0 bases from V and 0 from J; bases not matched to a gene: 18. This CDR3 region has 23 residues. The CDR3 loop reads CACDTLLKLGDEPSSWDTRQMFF. The CDR3 DNA is TGTGCCTGTGACACCCTGCTGAAGTTGGGGGATGAACCAAGCTCCTGGGACACCCGACAGATGTTTTTC.

This sequence joins TRDV3 and TRDJ1; 9 bases are shared with TRDD2. CDR3 size: 17 residues. The V segment lost 4 bases and the J segment 8 bases; nucleotides outside the gene matches: 23. Germline-derived CDR1 and CDR2 are TVYSNPD and GDNSRS (reference sequence). CDR3 loop: CASRRSAFLPIVTKLIF. The CDR3 bases are TGTGCCTCCCGCAGGTCGGCCTTCCTACCAATTGTTACCAAACTCATCTTT.

This clone was detected only a few times. This chain uses TRDV1 with TRDJ1; 10 bases map to TRDD3. Germline CDR1 is TSWWSYY and CDR2 is QGS. CDR3 size: 19 residues. The J segment lost 6 bases and the V segment lost 2 bases, leaving 18 bases of the junction unmatched. CDR3 bases: TGTGCTCTTGGGGAATTTGGTCGGGGCCACAACTGGGGGATCTATAAACTCATCTTT. This encodes CALGEFGRGHNWGIYKLIF.

The chain joins TRDV1 to TRDJ3; 9 bases map to TRDD3. The CDR3 length is 21 residues. The J segment lost 0 bases and the V segment lost 7 bases, leaving 16 bases of the junction unmatched. Per germline, CDR1 TSWWSYY and CDR2 QGS. The CDR3, as DNA: TGTGCTCTTGTAACATATACCCCCAACTGGGGGAACTCCTGGGACACCCGACAGATGTTTTTC. It translates to CALVTYTPNWGNSWDTRQMFF.

Within the sample, this clone is medium-sized. Additional DNA sequences in this sample encode the identical CDR3. J is TRDJ2 and V is TRAV29/DV5, with D uncertain. Trimming removed 1 base at V and 7 bases at J, with 17 bases between. Germline V gene sequence: CDR1 NSMFDY, CDR2 ISSIKDK. The CDR3 is made up of 15 amino acids. The CDR3 DNA reads TGTGCAGCAAGCTCCGGTGACTTGCTGGAAGCACAACTCTTCTTT. The encoded protein is CAASSGDLLEAQLFF.

Note on this clone: A clone one base away is much larger, so this may be a read error. The V gene is TRDV2, the J gene TRDJ2, with 9 bases aligning to TRDD3. CDR3 size: 18 residues. CDR1 and CDR2 from the germline V gene are GEAIGNYY and EKD. CDR3: CARDTVGGDTILTAQLFF. The DNA of the CDR3 is TGTGCCCGTGACACGGTCGGGGGGGATACTATATTGACAGCACAACTCTTCTTT.

This clone is medium-sized within its sample. The V call is TRDV3, the J call TRDJ1; TRDD3 is a possible D gene (5 bases). Trimming removed 2 bases at V and 0 bases at J, with 19 bases between. The CDR3 is 16 amino acids. CDR1 is TVYSNPD and CDR2 is GDNSRS in the germline V gene (reference sequence). The DNA of the CDR3 is TGTGCCTTTGGGAGTACGTGGGGAGTGTACACCGATAAACTCATCTTT. Protein: CAFGSTWGVYTDKLIF.

Within the sample, this clone is medium-sized. V usage is TRDV1 and J usage is TRDJ1; either TRDD2 or TRDD3 may fit D (7 bases each). V was trimmed by 2 bases and J by 4 bases, leaving 23 bases between them. Germline V lookup: CDR1 TSWWSYY, CDR2 QGS. The CDR3 totals 18 residues. The CDR3 sequence: CALGEWSSYPGDNDKLIF. The DNA for the CDR3 is TGTGCTCTTGGGGAATGGAGTTCCTACCCCGGGGATAACGATAAACTCATCTTT.

In its sample, this clone is medium-sized. This chain joins TRDV1 and TRDJ1; D gene uncertain. The CDR3 runs to 15 residues. The germline V gene encodes CDR1 TSWWSYY and CDR2 QGS. V was shortened by 3 bases and J by 0 bases, with 11 bases between the two germline ends. CDR3 loop: CALGERLEYTDKLIF. In DNA form, the CDR3 reads TGTGCTCTTGGGGAGCGCCTAGAGTACACCGATAAACTCATCTTT.

By its share, this clone is medium-sized. The CDR3, as DNA: TGTGCCTGTGACACCGTGGACTGGGGGATACGCGACTCCTGGGACACCCGACAGATGTTTTTC. Its translation: CACDTVDWGIRDSWDTRQMFF. J is TRDJ3 and V is TRDV2; 13 bases agree with TRDD3. The CDR3 spans 21 residues. Germline CDR1 and CDR2: GEAIGNYY and EKD. V gave up 0 bases and J gave up 0 bases; unmatched junction bases: 7.

This clone appeared a few times. A much larger clonotype is one base distant, so this may be a read error. Other DNA sequences of this sample code for an identical CDR3. V and J are TRDV2 and TRDJ1, with unresolved D. CDR3 length equals 17 residues. Germline loops: CDR1 GEAIGNYY, CDR2 EKD. The CDR3 here is CACDHRDWFVHTDKLIF. Written as DNA, the CDR3 is TGTGCCTGTGACCACCGTGATTGGTTTGTACACACCGATAAGCTCATCTTT.

This clone occurred a few times. This clone may be a read error of a much larger clone one base away. The chain employs TRDV2 and TRDJ3, with TRDD3 identical over 10 bases. Germline-derived CDR1 and CDR2 are GEAIGNYY and EKD. CDR3 length: 18 residues. For the CDR3, the DNA is TGTGCCCGTGACACCGCTGGGGGATATTCCTGGGACACCCGACAGATGTTTTTC. Encoded protein: CARDTAGGYSWDTRQMFF.

This clone ranks as medium-sized. Other DNA variants within this sample encode the same CDR3. The rearrangement links TRDV3 to TRDJ1, with D perhaps matching TRDD3 (5 bases). This CDR3 has 17 amino acids. In germline, CDR1 is TVYSNPD, CDR2 GDNSRS (reference sequence). Trimming removed 2 bases from V and 0 bases from J, with 22 bases in between. The CDR3 nucleotides read TGTGCCTTTGAGTGCCACGGGGGGGGCGGACACACCGATAAACTCATCTTT. This encodes CAFECHGGGGHTDKLIF.

This clone was counted between two and nine times. Just one base apart from a much larger clone, this may be a read error. Other DNA sequences in this specimen translate into the identical CDR3. V usage is TRDV2 and J usage is TRDJ2; 13 bases fit TRDD3. The CDR3 spans 18 residues. Germline-derived CDR1 and CDR2 are GEAIGNYY and EKD. The CDR3 bases are TGTGCCTGTGACACCCTTACTGGGGGATACGCTTTGACAGCCCAACTCTTCTTT. This gives the protein CACDTLTGGYALTAQLFF.

Here the CDR3 reads CALSVVPRGGGIGWNKLIF. In DNA, the CDR3 is TGTGCCTTATCCGTCGTACCCCGAGGTGGGGGGATAGGGTGGAATAAACTCATCTTT. This chain connects TRDV3 to TRDJ1, with 8 bases identical to TRDD3. The CDR3 covers 19 residues. J gave up 6 bases and V 3 bases, and 27 bases lay outside the gene matches. CDR1 is TVYSNPD, CDR2 GDNSRS, per germline (reference sequence).

Turning to this clone: One base away lies a much larger clone, so this may be a sequencing read error. Within the sample, other DNA sequences also encode this same CDR3. The chain employs TRDV2 and TRDJ1, with D possibly TRDD3 on 5 matching bases. Between the trimmed V and J ends, which lost 1 base and 2 bases, there was a span of 31 bases. Germline lookup yields CDR1 GEAIGNYY and CDR2 EKD. This CDR3 spans 21 amino acids. The CDR3 sequence is CACDTLARASGGQGGTDKLIF. In DNA form, the CDR3 reads TGTGCCTGTGACACTTTAGCGAGGGCCTCCGGGGGCCAAGGAGGTACCGATAAACTCATCTTT.

This clone is categorized as medium-sized. The V call is TRDV3, the J call TRDJ1; a weak D match, TRDD3 (6 bases). Germline CDR1 is TVYSNPD and CDR2 is GDNSRS (reference sequence). The CDR3 runs to 16 residues. Trimming removed 0 bases at V and 0 bases at J, with 17 bases between. CDR3 coding DNA: TGTGCCTTTAGGATGGGGGGCCAGAGAAACACCGATAAACTCATCTTT. This encodes CAFRMGGQRNTDKLIF.

Regarding this clone: A read error may be the cause here, since a much bigger clone is one base away. Other DNA sequences from this sample encode an identical CDR3 as well. The chain couples TRDV2 to TRDJ1; the match to TRDD3 covers 13 bases. Germline V gene lookup returns CDR1 GEAIGNYY and CDR2 EKD. This CDR3 has 18 amino acids. CDR3: CACDSTGGYAGMTDKLIF. CDR3 coding DNA: TGTGCCTGCGACAGTACTGGGGGATACGCGGGGATGACCGATAAACTCATCTTT.

Relative to its sample, this clone is medium-sized (0.01 to 0.1%). The chain uses TRDV2 and TRDJ3; 13 bases match TRDD3. The CDR3 extends over 21 amino acids. The germline gives CDR1 GEAIGNYY, CDR2 EKD. V shed 0 bases, J shed 4 bases, and the junction held 11 bases outside the gene matches. This chain's CDR3 is CACDTVILGDTQVWDTRQMFF. CDR3 nucleotide sequence: TGTGCCTGTGACACCGTCATACTGGGGGATACGCAAGTGTGGGACACCCGACAGATGTTTTTC.

About this clone itself: Just one base apart from a much larger clone, this may be a read error. The sample holds other DNA sequences that translate to the same CDR3. The rearrangement joins TRDV2 to TRDJ2; TRDD3 agrees at 11 bases. The germline V gene has CDR1 GEAIGNYY and CDR2 EKD. The CDR3 has 18 amino acids. J was trimmed by 0 bases and V by 4 bases; bases with no gene match: 9. CDR3 coding DNA: TGTGCCTGTGAGTGGGGGATACGGACAAAGGCTTTGACAGCACAACTCTTCTTT. Its protein is CACEWGIRTKALTAQLFF.